This TCR beta chain was identified during a study of blood T cell repertoires in COVID-19. Study-level information: T cells, B-cell-depleted T cells, or PBMCs provided the cDNA or gDNA that served as material.

TCRdb's table, derived via immunoSEQ multiplex PCR, lists solely in-frame clones and lacks some. The sample includes about 280,000 clones, 75% to 90% seen only once; the top ten take approximately 2%. The V segment lost 1 base and the J segment 4 bases; nucleotides outside the gene matches: 8. This CDR3 has 17 amino acids. CDR1 and CDR2 (germline): SGHNT, YENEEA. The V and J genes are TRBV11-3 and TRBJ2-5; TRBD2 matches at 11 bases. The sample was peripheral blood. The receptor comes from a woman between 25 and 40 years old who had recovered from COVID-19. The CDR3 DNA reads as TGTGCCAGCAGCTTAGGGCCCGTTACTAGCGGGGGAGAGACCCAGTACTTC. Protein sequence: CASSLGPVTSGGETQYF.